The clone carrying this T cell receptor beta chain has a single count. Antigen: not known. Documented time point: blood 4 weeks post-SBRT, at nephrectomy. The treatment was: 15 Gy SBRT to primary tumor, nephrectomy 4 weeks later. Nephrectomy followed 15 Gy stereotactic body radiation by 4 weeks. After SBRT, blood was collected at 2 and 4 weeks, plus baseline. This sample was included in a study of radiation and T cells in renal cell carcinoma. TCRdb keeps only in-frame clones here, not all; method: immunoSEQ multiplex PCR. The table shows over 90,000 clones, with 65% to 90% occurring only once. CDR3 length: 12 residues. The V gene lost 5 bases and the J gene lost 4 bases, with 11 bases spanning the gap. Per germline, CDR1 GTSNPN and CDR2 SVGIG (reference sequence). Study-level points and caveats: Pretreatment tumor biopsies were lacking, so baseline clonotypes are unknown. From baseline, blood top tumor clonotypes peaked at 2 weeks post-radiation.

The TCR was taken from a man between 60 and 70 years old with renal cell carcinoma. J is TRBJ2-5 and V is TRBV30; D could derive from TRBD1 or TRBD2 (5 bases each). Sequencing was performed on blood, taken from a patient whose treatment included radiotherapy and nephrectomy. The CDR3 loop reads CAWGTNRETQYF. The DNA of the CDR3 is TGTGCCTGGGGGACGAACCGAGAGACCCAGTACTTC.